A selection of T cell receptor beta chains follows, all from one sample in a study of blood T cells in healthy people across ages. TCRdb ran MiXCR on the 5' RACE reads and lists one entry per CDR3 protein. The sample holds around 870,000 distinct CDR3 sequences, under 30% seen once. The specimen sequenced was blood. These receptors all stem from an elderly woman in good health. The CDR3 runs from the conserved cysteine through the conserved F or W. Each record gives: clone size, V gene, J gene, CDR3 protein. Clone size appears in some rows only: once, few, many, or a class for an expanded clone.

few	TRBV28	TRBJ1-1	CASSLSRRPRGEAFF
many	TRBV15	TRBJ1-2	CATSRGTEEDYTF
few	TRBV6-5	TRBJ1-5	CAAGQGGQPQHF
NA	TRBV2	NA	CASSGLLRATYEQYF
NA	TRBV7-2	TRBJ2-2	CACSPFGLLGNTGELFF
many	TRBV6-1	TRBJ2-5	CASSEGLQETQYF
NA	TRBV7-2	TRBJ2-5	CASSLGTGGKTQYF
many	TRBV12-3/TRBV12-4	TRBJ1-2	CASRTGGGGYTF
NA	TRBV30	NA	CAWKGHEQKETQYF
many	TRBV6-5	TRBJ1-2	CASSYKGQGYGYTF
NA	TRBV11-2	TRBJ2-1	CANSFALQGSEQFF
few	TRBV12-3/TRBV12-4	TRBJ2-1	CASTSDVPYNEQFF
NA	TRBV2	TRBJ1-5	CASTTDRYQPQHF
many	TRBV5-5	TRBJ2-1	CASSPPLSGGADEQFF
many	TRBV12-3/TRBV12-4	TRBJ2-1	CASSLGQGSNEQFF
many	TRBV7-2	TRBJ2-1	CASSLAGGYNEQFF
many	TRBV7-2	TRBJ2-5	CASNSLGTVQETQYF
NA	TRBV3-1	NA	CASSTNGQPRGEQYF
few	TRBV6-5	TRBJ2-3	CASSYSRDLYTDTQYF
many	TRBV7-2	TRBJ2-3	CASSPGEIRDTQYF
NA	TRBV7-2	TRBJ1-3	CASSPRDRARSGNTIYF
few	TRBV3-1	TRBJ1-5	CASSKDRRSQPQHF
many	TRBV7-2	TRBJ1-6	CASSYGLNNSPLHF
many	TRBV4-3	TRBJ2-3	CASSSQTDRTPQYF
NA	TRBV6-6	TRBJ1-6	CASSYSGGRESPRHF
many	TRBV6-6	TRBJ2-5	CASTLTAGAFQETQYF
NA	TRBV20-1	TRBJ2-7	CSARASGTFYEQYF
many	TRBV12-3/TRBV12-4	TRBJ1-1	CASSLGRRVTEAFF
once	TRBV7-2	TRBJ2-1	CASSLYRTAQETQFF
NA	TRBV27	TRBJ2-7	CASSLGQVQETRYF
many	TRBV12-3/TRBV12-4	TRBJ1-4	CASSRTNEKLFF
NA	TRBV12-3/TRBV12-4	TRBJ1-1	CASSFGLSNTEAFF
many	TRBV12-3/TRBV12-4	TRBJ2-6	CASSTGVISGANVLTF
many	TRBV24-1	TRBJ2-1	CATSDRTSGGNEQFF
NA	TRBV18	TRBJ2-2	CASSPLQTNTGELFF
NA	TRBV19	TRBJ2-5	CASSITGARQETQYF
few	TRBV5-4	TRBJ1-4	CASSLEVGTNEKLFF
few	TRBV10-1	TRBJ2-1	CASSGGDNYNEQFF
NA	TRBV27	TRBJ1-4	CASRKQGSEKLFF
many	TRBV12-3/TRBV12-4	TRBJ1-1	CASRPEPNTEAFF
many	TRBV6-5	TRBJ2-4	CASSSSGGAKNIQYF
many	TRBV7-2	TRBJ1-2	CASSSRDSGYTF
NA	TRBV18	TRBJ1-4	CASSPLWTGGSNEKLFF
many	TRBV14	TRBJ2-4	CASSHRGAKNIQYF
NA	TRBV28	TRBJ2-3	CATLGGVADTQYF
NA	TRBV25-1	TRBJ2-1	CASRGLRGSEKNEQFF
NA	TRBV4-3	TRBJ1-1	CASSQVFRWNTEAFF
few	TRBV29-1	TRBJ1-1	CSSRKGDLNTEAFF
NA	TRBV20-1	TRBJ2-7	CSARDTSGTGYYEQYF
NA	TRBV6-2/TRBV6-3	TRBJ1-1	CASSYSRPAFF
NA	TRBV6-5	TRBJ2-3	CASRASGGDTQYF
NA	TRBV7-2	TRBJ1-2	CASRAGRGGGYTF
NA	TRBV20-1	TRBJ1-5	CSASFGTGGFQPQHF
few	TRBV19	TRBJ2-4	CASSIGQASHIQYF
many	TRBV7-2	TRBJ2-7	CASSKAGQPYEQYF